A single T cell receptor beta chain is shown here with its context. This sample is part of a study of blood T cell repertoires in COVID-19. Looking at the study overall: From the United States, Italy and Spain came samples of acute and convalescent COVID-19. PBMCs, B-cell-depleted T cells, or T cells were the source of the cDNA or gDNA that made up the material.

Trimming took 2 bases from V and 2 from J; bases not matched to a gene: 4. CDR1 and CDR2 (germline): MNHEY, SVGEGT. CDR3 length equals 16 residues. In the original analysis: Reference gene primer amplification gave nucleated cell count estimates. Method: immunoSEQ multiplex PCR; TCRdb's copy keeps in-frame clones and lacks some. V, J and clone size reflect that table, while D and trimming were determined from the DNA. The sample carries some 230,000 clones, 80% to 90% recorded once. The sequence derives from a woman aged 55 to 70 who had recovered from COVID-19. The sequencing sample was made of peripheral blood. The gene calls are TRBV6-2 or TRBV6-3 and TRBJ2-1; TRBD2 matches 9 bases. DNA of the CDR3: TGTGCCAGCAGTTACCTAGCGGGGCCCCCCTACAATGAGCAGTTCTTC. It encodes CASSYLAGPPYNEQFF.